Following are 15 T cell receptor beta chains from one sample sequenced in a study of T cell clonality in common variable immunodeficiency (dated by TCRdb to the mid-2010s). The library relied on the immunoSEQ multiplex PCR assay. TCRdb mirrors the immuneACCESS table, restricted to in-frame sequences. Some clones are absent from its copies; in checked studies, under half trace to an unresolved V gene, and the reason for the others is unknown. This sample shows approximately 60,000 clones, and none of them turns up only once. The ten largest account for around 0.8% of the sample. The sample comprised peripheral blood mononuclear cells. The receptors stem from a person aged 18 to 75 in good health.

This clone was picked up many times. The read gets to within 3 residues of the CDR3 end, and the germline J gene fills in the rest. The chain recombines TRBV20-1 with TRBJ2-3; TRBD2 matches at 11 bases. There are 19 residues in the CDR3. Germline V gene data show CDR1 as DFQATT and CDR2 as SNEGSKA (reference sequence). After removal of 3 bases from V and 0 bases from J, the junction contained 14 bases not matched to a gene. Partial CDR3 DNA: TGCAGTGCTAGGATTTCATGGCCTAGCGGGGGGACCAGCACAGATACG. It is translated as CSARISWPSGGTSTDT. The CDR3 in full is CSARISWPSGGTSTDTQYF.

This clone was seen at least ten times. This CDR3 is CASSSGFNYGYTF. CDR3 DNA, as far as it was read: TGTGCCAGCAGTTCAGGCTTCAACTATGGC. This chain links TRBV6-4 with TRBJ1-2; D unclear. The sequenced fragment ends 3 residues before the CDR3 boundary, so the rest is inferred from the germline J gene. Trimming removed 5 bases from V and 2 bases from J, with 9 bases in between. Germline V gene data show CDR1 as MRHNA and CDR2 as SNTAGT. The CDR3 covers 13 residues.

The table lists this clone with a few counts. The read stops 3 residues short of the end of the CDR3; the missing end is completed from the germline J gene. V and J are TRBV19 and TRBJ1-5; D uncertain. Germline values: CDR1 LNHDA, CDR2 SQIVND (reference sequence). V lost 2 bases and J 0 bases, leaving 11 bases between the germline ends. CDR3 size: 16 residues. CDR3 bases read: TGTGCCAGTAGTATAAGGGCGAGTGGTAGCAATCAGCCC. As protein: CASSIRASGSNQP. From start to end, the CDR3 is CASSIRASGSNQPQHF.

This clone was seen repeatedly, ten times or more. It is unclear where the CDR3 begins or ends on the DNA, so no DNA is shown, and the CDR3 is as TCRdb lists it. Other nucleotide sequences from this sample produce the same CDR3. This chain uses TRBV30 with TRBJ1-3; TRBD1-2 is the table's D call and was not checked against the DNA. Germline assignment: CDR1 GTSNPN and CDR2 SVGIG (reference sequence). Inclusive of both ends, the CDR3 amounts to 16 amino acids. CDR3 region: CACSAGWASSGNTIYF.

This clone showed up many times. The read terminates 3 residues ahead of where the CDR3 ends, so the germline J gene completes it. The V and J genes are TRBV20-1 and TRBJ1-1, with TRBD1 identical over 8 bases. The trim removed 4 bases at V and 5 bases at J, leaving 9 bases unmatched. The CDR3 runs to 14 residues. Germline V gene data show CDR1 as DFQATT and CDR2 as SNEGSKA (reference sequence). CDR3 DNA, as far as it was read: TGCAGTGCTACTCCAGGGGGCCCGGGTACTGAA. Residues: CSATPGGPGTE. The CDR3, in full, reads CSATPGGPGTEAFF.

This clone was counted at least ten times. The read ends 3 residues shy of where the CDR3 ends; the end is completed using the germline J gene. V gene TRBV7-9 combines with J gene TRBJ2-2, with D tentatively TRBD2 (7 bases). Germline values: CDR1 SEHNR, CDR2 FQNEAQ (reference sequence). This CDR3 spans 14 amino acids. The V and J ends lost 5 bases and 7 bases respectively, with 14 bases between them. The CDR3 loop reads CASSPSGGRGELFF. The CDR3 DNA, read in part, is TGTGCCAGCAGCCCTTCCGGGGGGCGCGGGGAG. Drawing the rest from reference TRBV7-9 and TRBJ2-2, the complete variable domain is DTGVSQNPRHKITKRGQNVTFRCDPISEHNRLYWYRQTLGQGPEFLTYFQNEAQLEKSRLLSDRFSAERPKGSFSTLEIQRTEQGDSAMYLCASSPSGGRGELFFGEGSRLTVL.

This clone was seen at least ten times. The CDR3 loop is CASSYLGLAGRQETQYF. The sequenced CDR3 bases are TGTGCCAGCAGTTACCTTGGACTAGCGGGGCGTCAAGAGACC. The genes are TRBV6-2 or TRBV6-3 and TRBJ2-5, with 12 bases aligning to TRBD2. Read coverage stops 3 residues before the CDR3 terminus; the germline J gene supplies the remainder. This CDR3 has 17 amino acids. The J segment lost 2 bases and the V segment lost 2 bases, leaving 6 bases of the junction unmatched. Germline lookup yields CDR1 MNHEY and CDR2 SVGEGT.

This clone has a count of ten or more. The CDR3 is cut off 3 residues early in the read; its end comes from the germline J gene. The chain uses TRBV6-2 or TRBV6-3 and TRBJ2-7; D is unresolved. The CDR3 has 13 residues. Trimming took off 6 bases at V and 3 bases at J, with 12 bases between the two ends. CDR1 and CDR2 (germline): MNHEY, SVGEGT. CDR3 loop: CASRDAPVYEQYF. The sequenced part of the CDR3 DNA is TGTGCCAGCAGAGATGCTCCAGTCTACGAG.

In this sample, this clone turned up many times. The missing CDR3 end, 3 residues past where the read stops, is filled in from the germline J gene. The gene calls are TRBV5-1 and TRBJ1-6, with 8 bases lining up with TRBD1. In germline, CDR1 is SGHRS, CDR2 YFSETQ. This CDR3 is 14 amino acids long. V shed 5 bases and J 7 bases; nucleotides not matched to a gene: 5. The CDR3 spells CASRSTGENSPLHF. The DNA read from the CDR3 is TGCGCCAGCAGATCGACAGGGGAAAATTCACCC.

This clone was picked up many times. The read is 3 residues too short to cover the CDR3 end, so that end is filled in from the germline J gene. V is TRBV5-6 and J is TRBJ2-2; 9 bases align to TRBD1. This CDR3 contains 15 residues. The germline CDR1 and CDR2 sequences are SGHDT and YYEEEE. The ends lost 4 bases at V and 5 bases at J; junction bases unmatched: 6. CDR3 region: CASSADRGETGELFF. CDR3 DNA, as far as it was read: TGTGCCAGCAGCGCGGACAGGGGAGAGACCGGGGAG.

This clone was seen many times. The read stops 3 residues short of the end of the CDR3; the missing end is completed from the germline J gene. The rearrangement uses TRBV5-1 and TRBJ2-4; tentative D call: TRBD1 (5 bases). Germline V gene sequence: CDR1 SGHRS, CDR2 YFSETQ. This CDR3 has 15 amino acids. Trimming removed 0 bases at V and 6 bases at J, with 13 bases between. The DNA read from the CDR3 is TGCGCCAGCAGCTTGGCTTTGGGGCCGGGAAACATT. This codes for CASSLALGPGNI. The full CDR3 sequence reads CASSLALGPGNIQYF.

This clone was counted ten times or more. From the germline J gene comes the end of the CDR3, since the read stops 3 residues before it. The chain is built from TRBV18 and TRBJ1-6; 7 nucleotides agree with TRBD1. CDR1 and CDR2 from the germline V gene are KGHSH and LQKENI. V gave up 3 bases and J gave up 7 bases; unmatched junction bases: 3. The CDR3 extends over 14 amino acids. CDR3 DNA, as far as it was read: TGTGCCAGCTCACCCGGGACAGTAAATTCACCC. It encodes CASSPGTVNSP. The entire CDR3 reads CASSPGTVNSPLHF. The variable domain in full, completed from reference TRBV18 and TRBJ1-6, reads NAGVMQNPRHLVRRRGQEARLRCSPMKGHSHVYWYRQLPEEGLKFMVYLQKENIIDESGMPKERFSAEFPKEGPSILRIQQVVRGDSAAYFCASSPGTVNSPLHFGNGTRLTVT.

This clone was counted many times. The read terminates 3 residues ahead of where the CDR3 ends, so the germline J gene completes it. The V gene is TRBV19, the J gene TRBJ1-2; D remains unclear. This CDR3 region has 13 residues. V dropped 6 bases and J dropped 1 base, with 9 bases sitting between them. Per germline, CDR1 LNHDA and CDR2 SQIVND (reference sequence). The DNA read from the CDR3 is TGTGCCAGTAGCCCAGACATTAACTATGGC. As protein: CASSPDINYG. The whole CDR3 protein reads CASSPDINYGYTF.

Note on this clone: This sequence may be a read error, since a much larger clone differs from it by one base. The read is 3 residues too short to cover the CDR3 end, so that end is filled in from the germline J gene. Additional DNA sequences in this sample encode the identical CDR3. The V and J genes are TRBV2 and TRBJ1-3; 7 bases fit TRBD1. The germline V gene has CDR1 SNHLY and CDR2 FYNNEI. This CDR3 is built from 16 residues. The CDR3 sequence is CASSALGQPLGDTIYF. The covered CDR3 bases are TGTGCCAGCAGTGCTTTGGGACAGCCGCTTGGGGACACT.

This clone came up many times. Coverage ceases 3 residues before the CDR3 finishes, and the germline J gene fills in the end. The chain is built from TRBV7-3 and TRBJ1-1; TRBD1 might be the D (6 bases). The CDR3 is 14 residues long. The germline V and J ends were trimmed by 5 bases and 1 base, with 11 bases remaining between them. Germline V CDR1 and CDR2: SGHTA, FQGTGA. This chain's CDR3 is CASSTHRENTEAFF. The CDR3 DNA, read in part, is TGTGCCAGCAGCACCCACAGGGAGAACACTGAA.